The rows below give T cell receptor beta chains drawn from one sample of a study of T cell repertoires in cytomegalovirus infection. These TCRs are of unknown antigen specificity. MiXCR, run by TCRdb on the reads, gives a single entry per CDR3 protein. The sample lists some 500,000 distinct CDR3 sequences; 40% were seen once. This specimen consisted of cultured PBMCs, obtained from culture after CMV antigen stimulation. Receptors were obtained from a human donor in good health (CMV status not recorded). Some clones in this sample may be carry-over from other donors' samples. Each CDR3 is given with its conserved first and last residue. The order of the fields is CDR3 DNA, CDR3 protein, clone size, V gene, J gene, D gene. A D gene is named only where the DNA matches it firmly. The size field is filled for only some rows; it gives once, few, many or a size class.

TGTGCCAGCAGCCCAATGCGGACGGCCTCTGGAAACACCATATATTTT	CASSPMRTASGNTIYF	.	TRBV7-9	TRBJ1-3	.
TGTGCCAGCAGTAACCCCAAGGGGGAGCAGTACTTC	CASSNPKGEQYF	few	TRBV28	TRBJ2-7	.
TGTGCCAGCAGCATGCAGGGCGCTAACACTGAAGCTTTCTTT	CASSMQGANTEAFF	.	TRBV6-4	TRBJ1-1	.
TGTGCCAGCAAGGTCTCGCGGGAGCTTCCGCTGGAGTACTTC	CASKVSRELPLEYF	few	TRBV6-1	TRBJ2-7	TRBD2
TGCAGTGTCCCCCCGGGACAGGGATTAACTGAAGCTTTCTTT	CSVPPGQGLTEAFF	.	TRBV20-1	TRBJ1-1	TRBD1
TGTGCCAGCAGAACCGGGACAGACAACAATGAGCAGTTCTTC	CASRTGTDNNEQFF	.	TRBV12-3/TRBV12-4	TRBJ2-1	TRBD1
TGTGCCACCAGCAGAGATTCTCGTCCCGCATCCTTCTATGGCTACACCTTC	CATSRDSRPASFYGYTF	few	TRBV15	TRBJ1-2	.
TGTGCCAGCACCTACAGCGATGGGTGGGAGACCCAGTACTTC	CASTYSDGWETQYF	.	TRBV12-3/TRBV12-4	TRBJ2-5	.
TGTGCCAGCAGCTTCCCCTGGGATACGCAGTATTTT	CASSFPWDTQYF	.	TRBV5-4	TRBJ2-3	.
TGTGCCAGCAGCGCCTCTAGCGGGAGGGCCTTCGGCAATGAGCAGTTCTTC	CASSASSGRAFGNEQFF	.	TRBV6-2/TRBV6-3	TRBJ2-1	TRBD2
TGTGCCAGCAGCCCTCTAGGGGGGGCGAGGGATGGCTACACCTTC	CASSPLGGARDGYTF	.	TRBV7-9	TRBJ1-2	.
TGTGCCAGCAGCTTATCTAGCGGGGGCTACGAGCAGTACTTC	CASSLSSGGYEQYF	few	TRBV7-8	TRBJ2-7	TRBD2
TGTGCCAGCAGCTTTAATCCCGCCCTCACAGATACGCAGTATTTT	CASSFNPALTDTQYF	.	TRBV7-2	TRBJ2-3	.
TGTGCCAGCAGCATGACAGGGGGCGTGGGTTCACCCCTCCACTTT	CASSMTGGVGSPLHF	many	TRBV7-2	TRBJ1-6	TRBD1
TGTGCCAGCAGTTCGAGGGTGAGCTCTGGAAACACCATATATTTT	CASSSRVSSGNTIYF	.	TRBV6-8	TRBJ1-3	.
TGTGCCAGCACCCCAGAGGGGAGGAGCCGCGTCTATGGCTACACCTTC	CASTPEGRSRVYGYTF	.	TRBV6-5	TRBJ1-2	.
TGCAGTGCTAGGCCTCCTTGGGGTACTGAAGCTTTCTTT	CSARPPWGTEAFF	.	TRBV20-1	TRBJ1-1	.
TGTGCCAGCAGCTTACGGGGGCGGCAACAAGAGACCCAGTACTTC	CASSLRGRQQETQYF	few	TRBV7-2	TRBJ2-5	.
TGTGCCAGCAGCTTAGGTTTCACGGAGGCCCTCAAAGAGACCCAGTACTTC	CASSLGFTEALKETQYF	.	TRBV7-2	TRBJ2-5	.
TGCAGTGCTAGAGGAATGGGGGTTCAACACAGAGATACGCAGTATTTT	CSARGMGVQHRDTQYF	few	TRBV20-1	TRBJ2-3	.
TGCAGTGCTACCTCCCAGGGGTGGACAGATACGCAGTATTTT	CSATSQGWTDTQYF	.	TRBV20-1	TRBJ2-3	.
TGTGCCAGCAGTTTCGGACCGAATTCACCCCTCCACTTT	CASSFGPNSPLHF	.	TRBV27	TRBJ1-6	.
TGTGCCAGCAGCATCGAAACAGGCCAAGAGACCCAGTACTTC	CASSIETGQETQYF	few	TRBV7-8	TRBJ2-5	.
TGCAGTGCCCGAGGGGAGTGGACAGAGCCCCAGCATTTT	CSARGEWTEPQHF	.	TRBV20-1	TRBJ1-5	.
TGTGCCAGCAGCTTCATCGGGAGAAACACCATATATTTT	CASSFIGRNTIYF	.	TRBV5-6	TRBJ1-3	.
TGTGCCAGCAGTGAGGGACGCCAATCCTACGAGCAGTACTTC	CASSEGRQSYEQYF	.	TRBV2	TRBJ2-7	.
TGTGCCAGCAGTTACTCTTTAAGGGGGTTGGGTGAGACCCAGTACTTC	CASSYSLRGLGETQYF	.	TRBV6-5	TRBJ2-5	.
TGTGCCAGCGAAGGCAGAGGGGCCACGTTTGGGGGAGCTTTCTTT	CASEGRGATFGGAFF	.	TRBV7-6	TRBJ1-1	.
TGTGCCAGCAGCCCCCCGACCACCTACGAGCAGTACTTC	CASSPPTTYEQYF	.	TRBV7-2	TRBJ2-7	.
TGTGCCAGCAGCTTAAGAAACCGGGCCCAACAGTATACAGATACGCAGTATTTT	CASSLRNRAQQYTDTQYF	few	TRBV7-6	TRBJ2-3	.
TGTGCCAGCAGCTTAGATGGGGGCGGGGGAGCCAAAAACATTCAGTACTTC	CASSLDGGGGAKNIQYF	.	TRBV7-2	TRBJ2-4	.
TGTGCCAGCAGGACCGTGAAGGGGCGAACTAATGAAAAACTGTTTTTT	CASRTVKGRTNEKLFF	once	TRBV2	TRBJ1-4	.
TGCGCCAGCAGCCAGGCGGGACAGGGCTCCTACGAGCAGTACTTC	CASSQAGQGSYEQYF	few	TRBV4-1	TRBJ2-7	TRBD1
TGTGCCAGCAGCCCTACGCTACAGGGGAACACTGAAGCTTTCTTT	CASSPTLQGNTEAFF	.	TRBV27	TRBJ1-1	.
TGTGCCATCAGTGATATCGGGGTAGACACTGAAGCTTTCTTT	CAISDIGVDTEAFF	once	TRBV10-3	TRBJ1-1	.
TGTGCCACACAAATGACGGAGAACGCCGGGGAGCTGTTTTTT	CATQMTENAGELFF	.	TRBV10-3	TRBJ2-2	.
TGTGCCAGCAGCTTCTCCGCCGGGGAGCTGTTTTTT	CASSFSAGELFF	few	TRBV7-2	TRBJ2-2	.
TGCGCCAGCAGCCAAGATTGGTCAACCCCCTCCTACGAGCAGTACTTC	CASSQDWSTPSYEQYF	few	TRBV4-3	TRBJ2-7	.
TGTGCCAGCAGTTACTCGAGTGAAGAGCAGTTCTTC	CASSYSSEEQFF	few	TRBV6-2/TRBV6-3	TRBJ2-1	.
TGTGCCAGCAGCGGACGAGAAGCGGGGGTCGTCCCAGATACGCAGTATTTT	CASSGREAGVVPDTQYF	once	TRBV9	TRBJ2-3	TRBD2
TGTGCCAGCAGGACGGGGACAGAGAAATATGGCTACACCTTC	CASRTGTEKYGYTF	.	TRBV2	TRBJ1-2	TRBD1
TGTGCCACCGCAACTTCAACTAATGAAAAACTGTTTTTT	CATATSTNEKLFF	.	TRBV10-3	TRBJ1-4	.
TGCGCCAGCAGCCAAGAAGGCGGGAGGATTGGCTACGAGCAGTACTTC	CASSQEGGRIGYEQYF	.	TRBV4-1	TRBJ2-7	TRBD2
TGTGCCAGCAGTTTCCCCCCCGAGGGGGAAAAACTGTTTTTT	CASSFPPEGEKLFF	.	TRBV28	TRBJ1-4	.
TGTGCCAGCAGTTGGGAGGGTCTAGCCAAAAACATTCAGTACTTC	CASSWEGLAKNIQYF	few	TRBV12-3/TRBV12-4	TRBJ2-4	TRBD2
TGCAGTGTAAGCAGGAGGGACACCATATATTTT	CSVSRRDTIYF	.	TRBV20-1	TRBJ1-3	.
TGCAGTGCTAACGCCTTTGGGGGGGCAGAGGAGCAGTTCTTC	CSANAFGGAEEQFF	.	TRBV20-1	TRBJ2-1	.
TGTGCCAGCAGTTTAGCGCGTGGGGGTTCGGAGACCCAGTACTTC	CASSLARGGSETQYF	.	TRBV12-3/TRBV12-4	TRBJ2-5	.
TGCGCCAGCAGCCAAAGGGACCACACCGGGGAGCTGTTTTTT	CASSQRDHTGELFF	few	TRBV4-1	TRBJ2-2	.
TGCGCCAGCAGTCAATCATACAGGGTCGGGGAAAAACTGTTTTTT	CASSQSYRVGEKLFF	.	TRBV23-1	TRBJ1-4	.
TGTGCCAGCAGCTTAGCCATTGCAAAAACTGGAAACACCATATATTTT	CASSLAIAKTGNTIYF	.	TRBV7-6	TRBJ1-3	.
TGTGCCAGTAGTATCGAGAGAAACTATGGCTACACCTTC	CASSIERNYGYTF	.	TRBV19	TRBJ1-2	.
TGTGCCAGCAGCGTAGTCTCGGGAGGGAAGGGGGCCTACAATGAGCAGTTCTTC	CASSVVSGGKGAYNEQFF	.	TRBV9	TRBJ2-1	TRBD2
TGCGCCAGCAGCCACGGGGGACAGCCCAACAATGAGCAGTTCTTC	CASSHGGQPNNEQFF	few	TRBV4-1	TRBJ2-1	.
TGTGCCAGCAGCTTGGAGCGATTCGGCGGCTACACCTTC	CASSLERFGGYTF	.	TRBV5-6	TRBJ1-2	.
TGTGCCAGCAAACAAACAGGGAAGGGGTACAATGAGCAGTTCTTC	CASKQTGKGYNEQFF	.	TRBV12-3/TRBV12-4	TRBJ2-1	.
TGTGCCAGCAGTTACTCGCTGGCAGCGCCTGGGGTAGCCAAAAACATTCAGTACTTC	CASSYSLAAPGVAKNIQYF	.	TRBV6-2/TRBV6-3	TRBJ2-4	.
TGTGCCAGCAGTTTAGGTAGCGGGGGGTCATTATACGAGCAGTACTTC	CASSLGSGGSLYEQYF	.	TRBV27	TRBJ2-7	TRBD2
TGTGCCAGCAGCTCACGTGGGTATAACACTGAAGCTTTCTTT	CASSSRGYNTEAFF	many	TRBV7-2	TRBJ1-1	.